This T cell receptor (beta chain) was identified during a study of TIL therapy for anti-PD-1-resistant metastatic lung cancer. Study-wide context: Patients then received nivolumab; progressors got lymphodepletion, TIL and IL-2.

V was cut by 6 bases and J by 6 bases, with 19 bases left in between. The germline gives CDR1 MNHEY, CDR2 SVGAGI. This CDR3 contains 15 residues. Details on this clone: Its antigen remains unidentified.

The time point here: pre-treatment sample, taken before nivolumab and TIL therapy. This was the immunoSEQ v3 assay. The data were produced by immunoSEQ multiplex PCR, yet TCRdb's version contains in-frame clones alone and is incomplete. The repertoire consists of tens of thousands of clones, with roughly two thirds occurring once and the leading ten covering over 6.5%. Overall study results and limits: The cohort had more treatment-naive, never-smoker and oncogene-addicted patients than typical.

The sample here was blood, taken at baseline. The V and J genes are TRBV6-5 and TRBJ2-3; D is unresolved. This clonotype originated in a person aged 25-80 years with non-small cell lung cancer. The CDR3: CASRKTPGEGDTQYF. In nucleotides, the CDR3 is TGTGCCAGCAGAAAAACGCCGGGCGAAGGGGATACGCAGTATTTT.